This T cell receptor (beta chain) was identified in a study of T-cell memory formation after mild COVID-19. One entry per CDR3 protein, called by TCRdb with MiXCR from the 5' RACE reads. The sample lists about 470,000 distinct CDR3 sequences, around a quarter occurring once. V was pared by 6 bases and J by 5 bases, with 6 bases of the junction left unmatched. CDR1 DFQATT and CDR2 SNEGSKA come from the germline V gene (reference sequence). CDR3 length: 13 amino acids. The TCR comes from an adult woman who had mild COVID-19 (a few samples of this study predate the infection). Cell type and time point are not known. The chain carries TRBV20-1 and TRBJ2-5, with 10 bases aligning to TRBD1. The sequencing sample was made of PBMCs or a T cell subset sorted from them (not recorded which). The CDR3 protein is CSALRDRGETQYF. For the CDR3, the DNA is TGCAGTGCCCTCCGGGACAGGGGTGAGACCCAGTACTTC.